This T cell receptor beta chain was sequenced during a study of CD4 and CD8 cells across lung adenocarcinoma regions. There are a few counts of this clonotype. Donors had localized lung adenocarcinoma, a non-small cell lung cancer. Germline V lookup: CDR1 LGHDT, CDR2 YNNKEL (reference sequence). Deletions cut 0 bases from V and 2 bases from J, with 11 bases between. The CDR3 contains 16 residues. From the PCR reads, TCRdb called clonotypes with MiXCR, one entry per CDR3 protein. The sample has tens of thousands of distinct CDR3 sequences; roughly 54% are singletons. The sample taken for sequencing was CD8+ T cells from the center of a lung tumor. The receptor was isolated from a female donor with lung adenocarcinoma. The CD4 and CD8 labels of this study may be unreliable. The rearrangement joins TRBV3-1 to TRBJ2-1; D call uncertain. The CDR3 here is CASSQDRILTYNEQFF. CDR3 DNA sequence: TGTGCCAGCAGCCAAGACAGGATCCTAACCTACAATGAGCAGTTCTTC.